This is a list of T cell receptor beta chains from one sample in a study of blood T cell repertoires in COVID-19. Clones were read by immunoSEQ multiplex PCR, and TCRdb kept only the in-frame ones, dropping some. The data hold 90,000 or so clones, with approximately 89% observed a single time. Sequencing was performed on peripheral blood. These receptor sequences come from an elderly woman with active COVID-19. Each CDR3 is given with its conserved first and last residue. The D gene is left open where the match is weak. Size is stated for part of the rows, as once, few or many counts, or as a class when the clone is expanded.

NA,TRBJ2-2,TRBD2,TRBV12-3/TRBV12-4,TGTGCCAGCAGTTCGGGGGGCACCGGGGAGCTGTTTTTT,CASSSGGTGELFF
few,TRBJ2-5,TRBD2,TRBV9,TGTGCCAGCAGCGTAACAGCGGGGTGGGAGACCCAGTACTTC,CASSVTAGWETQYF
NA,TRBJ1-4,TRBD1,TRBV6-5,TGTGCCAGCGGTACGAGGACAGGGTGGTTGTTTTTT,CASGTRTGWLFF
NA,TRBJ2-5,NA,TRBV11-3,TGTGCCAGCAGCTCCTCTAGCAGTTCAAGAGACACCCAGTACTTC,CASSSSSSSRDTQYF
few,TRBJ2-7,NA,TRBV7-9,TGTGCCAGCAGCTTAGTCGGGGAGCAGTACTTC,CASSLVGEQYF
NA,TRBJ2-7,TRBD1,TRBV7-2,TGTGCCAGCAGAAGGAGCGACAGGGACAGGGCCTACGAGCAGTACTTC,CASRRSDRDRAYEQYF
NA,TRBJ2-3,TRBD1,TRBV4-3,TGCGCCAGCAGCCCACAGGGGGCCGGTAGCACAGATACGCAGTATTTT,CASSPQGAGSTDTQYF
NA,TRBJ2-5,NA,TRBV4-3,TGCGCCAGCAGCCAAGACCCGGACATGAGGGAGACCCAGTACTTC,CASSQDPDMRETQYF
once,TRBJ2-1,NA,TRBV7-3,TGTGCCAGCAGCTTAGGTTTAAAGAGCAATGAGCAGTTCTTC,CASSLGLKSNEQFF
NA,TRBJ2-3,TRBD2,TRBV4-3,TGCGCCAGCAGCCAAGAGAACATGCGGGGGGATACGCAGTATTTT,CASSQENMRGDTQYF
NA,TRBJ2-7,TRBD1,TRBV28,TGTGCCAGCAGTTTAACGGGACAGGGTGATTACGAGCAGTACTTC,CASSLTGQGDYEQYF
NA,TRBJ2-7,NA,TRBV7-2,TGTGCCAGCAGCCCCCGGACAGACCTAGGTACCGAGCAGTACTTC,CASSPRTDLGTEQYF
once,TRBJ1-4,TRBD1,TRBV4-2,TGTGCCAGCAGCCAAGACAGGACAGGGGGTAGTGAAAAACTGTTTTTT,CASSQDRTGGSEKLFF
once,TRBJ2-2,NA,TRBV19,TGTGCCAGTAGCGCCGATAGCACCGGGGAGCTGTTTTTT,CASSADSTGELFF
few,TRBJ2-7,TRBD1,TRBV2,TGTGCGAGCAGACGCTTCGGGGACAGGGGACCCTACGAGCAGTACTTC,CASRRFGDRGPYEQYF
NA,TRBJ1-6,TRBD1,TRBV28,TGTGCCAGCAGCCAAAGCGACAGGGATAATTCACCCCTCCACTTT,CASSQSDRDNSPLHF
NA,TRBJ1-1,NA,TRBV11-2,TGTGCCAGCAGCCCGATAGCGAACACTGAAGCTTTCTTT,CASSPIANTEAFF
once,TRBJ2-1,TRBD2,TRBV9,TGTGCCAGCAGCGGGCCTAGCGGTTACAATGAGCAGTTCTTC,CASSGPSGYNEQFF
once,TRBJ1-2,NA,TRBV5-6,TGTGCCAGCACCCTACCCGACTATGGCTACACCTTC,CASTLPDYGYTF
NA,TRBJ2-7,NA,TRBV29-1,TGCAGCGTCACGACCACAGAGAAGCAGTACTTC,CSVTTTEKQYF
once,TRBJ2-7,TRBD2,TRBV4-1,TGCGCCAGCAGCCTCAGGCTGACTAGCGGGAGCTCCTACGAGCAGTACTTC,CASSLRLTSGSSYEQYF
NA,TRBJ2-7,NA,TRBV5-1,TGCGCCAGCAGCCTGAATGGAGGTGGCTCCTACGAGCAGTACTTC,CASSLNGGGSYEQYF
NA,TRBJ2-3,NA,TRBV24-1,TGTGCCACCAGTGATCGAAGCATAGCGGCTAGCACAGATACGCAGTATTTT,CATSDRSIAASTDTQYF
NA,TRBJ2-5,NA,TRBV11-1,TGTGCCAGCAGCACCCGACAGAAACAAGAGACCCAGTACTTC,CASSTRQKQETQYF
NA,TRBJ2-7,NA,TRBV5-4,TGTGCCAGCAGCTTGGCCGGCGGGTTTAGGGACGAGCAGTACTTC,CASSLAGGFRDEQYF
NA,TRBJ2-1,NA,TRBV2,TGTGCCAACTCTAGGGGAGGGGGTTGGAACAATGAGCAGTTCTTC,CANSRGGGWNNEQFF
NA,TRBJ2-1,TRBD2,TRBV7-3,TGTGCCAGCAGCTCCCCCCGAGGAAGCGGGACCACTCAAACCTCCTACAATGAGCAGTTCTTC,CASSSPRGSGTTQTSYNEQFF
NA,TRBJ2-1,NA,TRBV10-1,TGCGCCAGCGCTTCTACATGCCGACAGAACCGAAAGGGGCACAATGAGCAGTTCTTC,CASASTCRQNRKGHNEQFF
once,TRBJ2-4,NA,TRBV18,TGTGCCAGCTCACCAAGTCGACAGGCGCTGGTCACTCAGTACTTC,CASSPSRQALVTQYF
few,TRBJ1-1,TRBD1,TRBV7-9,TGTGCCAGCAGCCCTCCGGGGACAGGGCGGTCGGGCACTGAAGCTTTCTTT,CASSPPGTGRSGTEAFF
NA,TRBJ1-1,TRBD1,TRBV28,TGTGCCAGCAGTCTCGCGACAGGGGGCAGGGACACTGAAGCTTTCTTT,CASSLATGGRDTEAFF